These 22 T cell receptor beta chains were sequenced from one sample in a study of beta chain features in type 1 diabetes. Every bit of the isolated RNA underwent reverse transcription, so sequencing read expressed TCRB transcripts. Some clones are missing from TCRdb's copy, which holds only in-frame ones; the method was immunoSEQ multiplex PCR. This table has about 620,000 clones, roughly a sixth appearing once. The sample taken for sequencing was naive CD4+ T cells from blood. Receptors were obtained from a man aged 18-30 years in good health.

This clone was seen only a few times. The V gene is TRBV29-1, the J gene TRBJ1-1; D gene uncertain. The CDR3 totals 12 residues. Trimming removed 2 bases from V and 4 bases from J, with 8 bases in between. CDR1 is SQVTM and CDR2 is ANQGSEA in the germline V gene. The CDR3 region is CSVETRRTEAFF. As DNA, the CDR3 is TGCAGCGTTGAAACCCGGCGCACTGAAGCTTTCTTT.

In its sample, this clone was seen a few times. The gene calls are TRBV14 and TRBJ2-1; D unclear. CDR1 is SGHDN and CDR2 is FVKESK in the germline V gene. The CDR3 spans 14 residues. Trimming shortened V by 0 bases and J by 6 bases, and 9 bases separated the two germline ends. The CDR3 loop reads CASSQDPRSNEQFF. The CDR3 bases are TGTGCCAGCAGCCAAGATCCCAGGAGCAATGAGCAGTTCTTC.

In DNA, the CDR3 is TGTGCCAGCAGCTTGGAGCTGGGGGGAAAGGGCCGGGGTTCACCCCTCCACTTT. This translates into CASSLELGGKGRGSPLHF. J is TRBJ1-6 and V is TRBV7-2, with D perhaps matching TRBD1 (5 bases). Per the germline V gene, CDR1 is SGHTA and CDR2 is FQGNSA. The CDR3 runs to 18 residues. V was shortened by 3 bases and J by 9 bases, with 24 bases between the two germline ends.

J is TRBJ1-1 and V is TRBV7-2, with TRBD1 matching over 7 bases. Germline CDR1 and CDR2: SGHTA and FQGNSA. Trimming took 4 bases from V and 1 from J; bases not matched to a gene: 6. The CDR3 runs to 15 residues. CDR3 coding DNA: TGTGCCAGCAGCTACGGACAGGCCAAGAACACTGAAGCTTTCTTT. Its translation is CASSYGQAKNTEAFF.

The chain joins TRBV2 to TRBJ1-1; a possible D gene is TRBD1 (5 bases). Trimming cost V 7 bases and J 7 bases, with 19 bases left between them. CDR1 is SNHLY, CDR2 FYNNEI, per germline. CDR3 length: 14 residues. The CDR3 loop is CASNPQGRADEAFF. CDR3 DNA: TGTGCCAGCAACCCCCAGGGTAGGGCTGATGAAGCTTTCTTT.

The chain couples TRBV6-6 to TRBJ2-3; TRBD1 or TRBD2 may be the D gene (5 bases each). Trimming removed 6 bases at V and 2 bases at J, with 15 bases between. The CDR3 consists of 15 residues. The V gene's germline CDR1 is MNHNY and CDR2 SVGAGI (reference sequence). The CDR3 spells CASRLGAGTTDTQYF. Written as DNA, the CDR3 is TGTGCCAGCAGACTAGGGGCGGGCACCACAGATACGCAGTATTTT.

This chain joins TRBV15 and TRBJ1-5, with D tentatively TRBD1 (6 bases). The V end lost 1 base, the J end lost 0 bases, and 16 bases lay between the germline ends. The V gene's germline CDR1 is LNHNV and CDR2 YYDKDF (reference sequence). The CDR3 runs 18 residues. The CDR3 spells CATSRVRPGEYSNQPQHF. The CDR3 DNA is TGTGCCACCAGCAGAGTAAGGCCAGGGGAATATAGCAATCAGCCCCAGCATTTT.

The gene calls are TRBV19 and TRBJ1-2, with 9 bases identical to TRBD1. V dropped 7 bases and J dropped 7; count of bases not matched to a gene: 4. Per germline, CDR1 LNHDA and CDR2 SQIVND (reference sequence). This CDR3 has 12 amino acids. The CDR3 DNA follows: TGTGCCAGTAATACAGGGGGCGGTGGCTACACCTTC. This codes for CASNTGGGGYTF.

The rearrangement links TRBV11-2 to TRBJ1-1; 7 bases line up with TRBD1. The CDR3 is 14 residues long. The junction had 5 bases not matched to a gene; V was cut back by 5 bases and J by 2 bases. Germline CDR1 reads SGHAT; CDR2 reads FQNNGV. CDR3 sequence reads: CASSVDRVNTEAFF. Written as DNA, the CDR3 is TGTGCCAGCAGCGTCGACAGGGTCAACACTGAAGCTTTCTTT.

This clone was found a few times. J is TRBJ2-7 and V is TRBV5-4; 9 nucleotides line up with TRBD1. Trimming at V came to 2 bases and at J to 5 bases, leaving 5 bases not matched to a gene. Germline V gene lookup returns CDR1 SGHNT and CDR2 YYREEE (reference sequence). The CDR3 is made up of 14 amino acids. The CDR3 region is CASSFPGTGNEQYF. For the CDR3, the DNA is TGTGCCAGCAGCTTCCCCGGGACAGGGAACGAGCAGTACTTC.

As concerns this clone: The junction departs from the called germline gene at one end, perhaps through a read error. The rearrangement links TRBV5-4 to TRBJ2-3; D possibly matches TRBD1 or TRBD2 (5 bases each). The CDR3 runs 15 residues. Germline CDR1 SGHNT, CDR2 YYREEE (reference sequence). The CDR3 reads CASSPRDHRADTQYF. CDR3 nucleotides: TGCGCCAGCAGCCCACGGGACCACCGGGCAGATACGCAGTATTTT.

The chain recombines TRBV9 with TRBJ1-3; a possible D gene is TRBD1 (6 bases). Germline V gene lookup returns CDR1 SGDLS and CDR2 YYNGEE. With 0 bases removed from V and 4 bases from J, the gap between germline ends came to 8 bases. This CDR3 is 14 amino acids long. Here the CDR3 reads CASSVAGVGNTIYF. The CDR3 DNA follows: TGTGCCAGCAGCGTAGCAGGGGTCGGAAACACCATATATTTT. Complete variable domain (other parts from reference TRBV9 and TRBJ1-3): DSGVTQTPKHLITATGQRVTLRCSPRSGDLSVYWYQQSLDQGLQFLIQYYNGEERAKGNILERFSAQQFPDLHSELNLSSLELGDSALYFCASSVAGVGNTIYFGEGSWLTVV.

The sample holds a few counts of this clone. The V and J genes are TRBV10-3 and TRBJ2-3; D unclear. Germline CDR1 is ENHRY and CDR2 is SYGVKD. V gave up 6 bases and J gave up 0 bases, with 19 bases separating them. This CDR3 region has 17 residues. CDR3 coding DNA: TGTGCCATCAGGGCGACAAGAACCCTTACTAGCACAGATACGCAGTATTTT. Protein: CAIRATRTLTSTDTQYF.

J is TRBJ2-1 and V is TRBV5-6, with TRBD2 as a possible D gene (6 bases). The germline V and J ends were trimmed by 7 bases and 6 bases, with 14 bases remaining between them. The CDR3 runs 13 residues. The germline CDR1 and CDR2 sequences are SGHDT and YYEEEE. CDR3: CASLGRMGNEQFF. The CDR3 DNA reads as TGTGCCAGCCTGGGGAGGATGGGCAATGAGCAGTTCTTC. The full variable domain, in which reference TRBV5-6 and TRBJ2-1 provide the parts outside the CDR3, is DAGVTQSPTHLIKTRGQQVTLRCSPKSGHDTVSWYQQALGQGPQFIFQYYEEEERQRGNFPDRFSGHQFPNYSSELNVNALLLGDSALYLCASLGRMGNEQFFGPGTRLTVL.

In its sample, this clone was seen a few times. The chain links TRBV4-3 to TRBJ2-5; D may be TRBD2 (6 bases). V lost 4 bases and J lost 5, with 20 bases in between. The CDR3 consists of 16 residues. Looked up from germline, CDR1 is LGHNA and CDR2 is YSLEER. The CDR3 here is CASSRARGVSKETQYF. The DNA of the CDR3 is TGCGCCAGCAGCCGAGCTCGCGGGGTTAGTAAGGAGACCCAGTACTTC.

The chain has TRBV7-2 and TRBJ1-3; unclear D gene. Germline-derived CDR1 and CDR2 are SGHTA and FQGNSA. The germline V and J ends were trimmed by 2 bases and 0 bases, with 5 bases remaining between them. CDR3 length: 14 amino acids. The CDR3 DNA reads TGTGCCAGCAGCTTAACGCGCTCTGGAAACACCATATATTTT. This translates into CASSLTRSGNTIYF.

This chain uses TRBV9 with TRBJ2-5, with TRBD2 matching over 12 bases. Germline values: CDR1 SGDLS, CDR2 YYNGEE. This CDR3 contains 20 residues. J lost 5 bases, V lost 1 base, and 18 bases had no gene match. This CDR3 reads CASSVTPYRLAGEGQETQYF. In nucleotides, the CDR3 is TGTGCCAGCAGCGTAACTCCCTACCGACTAGCGGGAGAAGGGCAGGAGACCCAGTACTTC.

This clone was counted only a few times. The V call is TRBV7-2, the J call TRBJ1-5, with D uncertain. V gave up 8 bases and J gave up 3 bases, with 11 bases separating them. The CDR3 is 13 residues long. Germline V CDR1 and CDR2: SGHTA, FQGNSA. CDR3 in amino acids: CASQAEDNQPQHF. The CDR3 DNA is TGTGCCAGCCAAGCGGAAGACAATCAGCCCCAGCATTTT.

The chain carries TRBV2 and TRBJ2-2; D remains unclear. The CDR3 length is 15 residues. CDR1 is SNHLY and CDR2 is FYNNEI in the germline V gene. V lost 5 bases, J lost 6 bases, and 16 bases lay in between. The CDR3 loop is CASSYSAVRAGELFF. In nucleotides, the CDR3 is TGTGCCAGCAGTTACAGCGCGGTTCGGGCCGGGGAGCTGTTTTTT.

The V gene is TRBV10-3, the J gene TRBJ1-1, with TRBD1 matching over 10 bases. The CDR3 spans 13 residues. From germline, CDR1 is ENHRY and CDR2 SYGVKD. V shed 9 bases, J shed 1 base, and the junction held 2 bases outside the gene matches. CDR3 DNA: TGTGCCATGACAGGGGGCAAGAACACTGAAGCTTTCTTT. This gives the protein CAMTGGKNTEAFF.

The rearrangement links TRBV30 to TRBJ1-2, with TRBD1 identical over 7 bases. The CDR3 is 14 residues long. The germline V gene encodes CDR1 GTSNPN and CDR2 SVGIG (reference sequence). V lost 5 bases, J lost 2 bases, and 8 bases stayed unmatched. This CDR3 reads CAWVRRGGNYGYTF. CDR3 sequence (DNA): TGTGCCTGGGTCCGGCGAGGGGGCAACTATGGCTACACCTTC.

The chain employs TRBV21-1 and TRBJ1-1; TRBD1 is the table's D call, not checked against the DNA. TRBV21-1 is marked as a pseudogene. CDR3 length: 16 amino acids. CDR3 residues: CASSKEVGQENTEAFF. Here the CDR3 DNA reads TGTGCCAGCAGCAAAGAGGTTGGGCAGGAGAACACTGAAGCTTTCTTT.